This T cell receptor beta chain is drawn from a study of blood T cell repertoires in COVID-19. Study details: There were acute and convalescent COVID-19 samples, and they came from the United States, Italy and Spain.

This CDR3 region has 14 residues. The germline V gene encodes CDR1 GTSNPN and CDR2 SVGIG (reference sequence). With 3 bases clipped from V and 4 bases from J, the junction kept 9 bases outside the gene matches. Here immunoSEQ multiplex PCR was the method, and the copy in TCRdb shows in-frame clones only, minus some. Of around 250,000 clones in the sample, about four fifths were seen once. The TCR sequence derives from a woman aged 18-29 years with acute or convalescent COVID-19. The specimen sequenced was peripheral blood. The chain recombines TRBV30 with TRBJ2-7; 7 bases are a match to TRBD2. The CDR3 sequence: CAWRVGGSRYEQYF. CDR3 sequence (DNA): TGTGCCTGGAGGGTTGGCGGGAGTAGATACGAGCAGTACTTC.